This T cell receptor (beta chain) was documented in a study of blood T cell repertoires in COVID-19. In the study overall: Samples taken during acute and convalescent COVID-19 were collected in the United States, Italy and Spain. PBMCs, B-cell-depleted T cells, or T cells were the source of the cDNA or gDNA that made up the material.

The V gene end was trimmed by 0 bases and the J gene end by 7 bases; junction bases not matched to a gene: 0. This CDR3 spans 15 amino acids. From germline, CDR1 is MGHRA and CDR2 YSYEKL. This clone has more than one count but fewer than ten. Source study methods: Amplification with reference gene primers provided the estimates of nucleated cell counts. The protocol was immunoSEQ multiplex PCR, while the TCRdb copy is restricted to in-frame clones and leaves out a portion. Clone size and V and J calls were adopted from that table, with D and trimming inferred from the DNA. This sample carries about 210,000 clones, 70% to 90% of them seen once, and the ten largest clones take under 5.5%.

The chain recombines TRBV4-1 with TRBJ1-6; TRBD1 matches at 10 bases. Sequenced material: peripheral blood. The sequence came from a woman aged 35 to 49 with acute or convalescent COVID-19. Written as DNA, the CDR3 is TGCGCCAGCAGCCAAGAGGGACAGGGGAATTCACCCCTCCACTTT. As protein: CASSQEGQGNSPLHF.